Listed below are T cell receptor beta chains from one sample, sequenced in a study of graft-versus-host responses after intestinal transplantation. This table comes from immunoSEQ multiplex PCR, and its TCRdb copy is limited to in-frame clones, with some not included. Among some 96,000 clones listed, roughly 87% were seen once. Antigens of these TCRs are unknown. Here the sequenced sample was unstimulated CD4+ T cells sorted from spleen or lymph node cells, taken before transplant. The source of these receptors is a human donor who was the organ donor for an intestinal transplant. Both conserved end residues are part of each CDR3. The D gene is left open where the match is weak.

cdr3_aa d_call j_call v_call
CASSLVDQKLGEQYF - TRBJ2-7 TRBV5-1
CASSSRTGIGGYTF - TRBJ1-2 TRBV28
CASSAGAGAYEQYF TRBD2 TRBJ2-7 TRBV9
CAIRTGAYEQYF TRBD1 TRBJ2-7 TRBV28
CASTKRGAPDTQYF TRBD2 TRBJ2-3 TRBV19
CASSIQGDQPQHF - TRBJ1-5 TRBV19
CASSRFGDTEAFF - TRBJ1-1 TRBV19
CASSNNHDCRTYEQYF - TRBJ2-7 TRBV21-1
CASSLGGLETQYF - TRBJ2-5 TRBV28
CASSLVSSGDAFF - TRBJ1-1 TRBV7-8
CATKFMGQGNHEQYF TRBD1 TRBJ2-7 TRBV28
CASSPPGGNTIYF - TRBJ1-3 TRBV6-5
CATSRARLDTQYF - TRBJ2-3 TRBV15
CASSQVVSSGGAGPKNIQYF TRBD2 TRBJ2-4 TRBV4-2
CAWSLSGAYNSPLHF - TRBJ1-6 TRBV30
CASSQNALGPTDTQYF - TRBJ2-3 TRBV7-2
CASSHSAGNYNEQFF - TRBJ2-1 TRBV4-1